Below are 15 T cell receptor beta chains sequenced from a single sample in a study of cytomegalovirus exposure and HLA in healthy donors. PCR primers comprised 60 Vbeta and 13 Jbeta primers. Sequenced by immunoSEQ multiplex PCR; TCRdb stores in-frame clones only, minus some. The specimen's table records about 62,000 clones. The sequencing sample was made of PBMCs. The receptors shown here come from a man aged 30 to 39 in good health and CMV-seropositive.

The rearrangement links TRBV6-5 to TRBJ1-4; TRBD1 matches at 9 bases. From germline, CDR1 is MNHEY and CDR2 SVGAGI. This CDR3 spans 14 amino acids. V was clipped by 6 bases and J by 1 base; unmatched bases: 0. CDR3: CASRDRGTNEKLFF. DNA of the CDR3: TGTGCCAGCAGGGACAGGGGAACTAATGAAAAACTGTTTTTT.

The chain links TRBV2 to TRBJ2-1, with 9 bases identical to TRBD1. The CDR3 consists of 14 residues. Per germline, CDR1 SNHLY and CDR2 FYNNEI. With V trimmed by 5 bases and J by 5 bases, 4 bases remained unmatched. The CDR3, as DNA: TGTGCCAGCAGTCTCCGGGACAGGGACAATGAGCAGTTCTTC. Its protein is CASSLRDRDNEQFF.

The gene calls are TRBV6-5 and TRBJ1-2, with unresolved D. The CDR3 spans 13 residues. V was clipped by 7 bases and J by 8 bases, with 17 bases between them. Per the germline V gene, CDR1 is MNHEY and CDR2 is SVGAGI. CDR3 region: CASTQLSGSGYTF. CDR3 bases: TGTGCCAGCACCCAATTGTCGGGTTCAGGCTACACCTTC.

The chain employs TRBV7-6 and TRBJ1-1; D unresolved. The CDR3 is 15 residues long. Per the germline V gene, CDR1 is SGHVS and CDR2 is FNYEAQ. Trimming removed 0 bases at V and 1 base at J, with 9 bases between. As DNA, the CDR3 is TGTGCCAGCAGCTTAGCGCAGGCAGGGAACACTGAAGCTTTCTTT. Translation gives CASSLAQAGNTEAFF.

The chain employs TRBV7-8 and TRBJ1-2; D gene uncertain. Germline-derived CDR1 and CDR2 are SGHVS and FQNEAQ. The CDR3 totals 13 residues. V gave up 7 bases and J gave up 8 bases, with 17 bases separating them. The CDR3 here is CASTNGVFPGYTF. DNA for the CDR3: TGTGCCAGCACCAACGGGGTATTCCCGGGCTACACCTTC.

The CDR3 loop reads CAWEVTNNSPLHF. CDR3 DNA: TGTGCCTGGGAAGTAACTAATAATTCACCCCTCCACTTT. The chain links TRBV30 to TRBJ1-6; D is uncertain. The ends were cut back, 5 bases at V and 5 bases at J, with 10 bases in the middle. CDR1 is GTSNPN and CDR2 is SVGIG in the germline V gene (reference sequence). The CDR3 sequence is 13 residues long.

This rearrangement joins TRBV30 to TRBJ2-3; weak D call: TRBD1 (6 bases). CDR3 size: 14 residues. CDR1 and CDR2 (germline): GTSNPN, SVGIG (reference sequence). V shed 3 bases and J shed 6 bases, with 16 bases lying between them. As DNA, the CDR3 is TGTGCCTGGAGAGGCGTTGGGGGCTCGGATACGCAGTATTTT. Its translation: CAWRGVGGSDTQYF.

The chain carries TRBV4-1 and TRBJ1-5; 9 bases agree with TRBD1. V lost 0 bases to trimming and J lost 7 bases; unmatched junction nucleotides: 4. This CDR3 is 15 amino acids long. The germline V gene encodes CDR1 MGHRA and CDR2 YSYEKL. Here the CDR3 DNA reads TGCGCCAGCAGCCAAGATGACACAGGGGGCCAGCCCCAGCATTTT. It encodes CASSQDDTGGQPQHF.

The chain uses TRBV5-4 and TRBJ2-1; 11 nucleotides align to TRBD2. Germline values: CDR1 SGHNT, CDR2 YYREEE (reference sequence). J gave up 7 bases and V 4 bases, and 4 bases lay outside the gene matches. The CDR3 covers 14 residues. The CDR3 spells CASSRTSGRNEQFF. The CDR3, as DNA: TGTGCCAGCAGCCGGACTAGCGGGCGGAATGAGCAGTTCTTC.

V gene TRBV30 combines with J gene TRBJ2-1, with TRBD2 matching 9 bases. Germline trimming cut 4 bases from V and 7 bases from J; bases unmatched to any gene: 2. The germline V gene encodes CDR1 GTSNPN and CDR2 SVGIG (reference sequence). The CDR3 has 12 residues. The CDR3 is CAWNLAGNEQFF. The DNA of the CDR3 is TGTGCCTGGAACCTAGCGGGAAATGAGCAGTTCTTC.

The chain combines TRBV2 with TRBJ1-6; 10 nucleotides agree with TRBD1. V gave up 7 bases and J gave up 9 bases; unmatched junction bases: 9. This CDR3 region has 15 residues. Germline V gene lookup returns CDR1 SNHLY and CDR2 FYNNEI. The DNA of the CDR3 is TGTGCCAGCAAAAATACCGGGACAGGGGCTTCACCCCTCCACTTT. Translation: CASKNTGTGASPLHF.

The chain carries TRBV29-1 and TRBJ2-1; possible D gene TRBD1, 5 bases. The CDR3 sequence is 11 residues long. V lost 0 bases to trimming and J lost 13 bases, with 10 bases between them. CDR1 SQVTM and CDR2 ANQGSEA come from the germline V gene. CDR3 protein: CSVEDGASQFF. CDR3 nucleotides: TGCAGCGTTGAAGATGGGGCCAGTCAGTTCTTC.

The chain uses TRBV7-9 and TRBJ1-3; 7 bases agree with TRBD1. From germline, CDR1 is SEHNR and CDR2 FQNEAQ (reference sequence). V was pared by 5 bases and J by 5 bases, with 6 bases of the junction left unmatched. The CDR3 is made up of 14 amino acids. The CDR3 is CASSPTGSRNTIYF. CDR3 nucleotide sequence: TGTGCCAGCAGCCCGACAGGGTCTAGAAACACCATATATTTT.

This chain joins TRBV7-9 and TRBJ2-7, with D perhaps TRBD2 (5 bases). The CDR3 covers 13 residues. The germline CDR1 and CDR2 sequences are SEHNR and FQNEAQ (reference sequence). Between the trimmed V and J ends, which lost 6 bases and 3 bases, there was a span of 12 bases. The CDR3 nucleotides read TGTGCCAGCAGTGACCGACGGGGCTACGAGCAGTACTTC. It yields the protein CASSDRRGYEQYF.

The chain carries TRBV5-4 and TRBJ2-7, with 11 bases lining up with TRBD2. Losses at the gene ends were 4 bases for V and 4 bases for J; bases not matched to a gene: 10. The length of the CDR3 is 16 residues. In germline, CDR1 is SGHNT, CDR2 YYREEE (reference sequence). Here the CDR3 DNA reads TGTGCCAGCAGCAACAGACTAGCGGGAAGCGTATACGAGCAGTACTTC. Residues: CASSNRLAGSVYEQYF. Together with reference TRBV5-4 and TRBJ2-7, the CDR3 gives the full variable domain: ETGVTQSPTHLIKTRGQQVTLRCSSQSGHNTVSWYQQALGQGPQFIFQYYREEENGRGNFPPRFSGLQFPNYSSELNVNALELDDSALYLCASSNRLAGSVYEQYFGPGTRLTVT.